The clone carrying this TCR beta chain has ten or more counts. Its target is not known. The data are from a study of regulatory T cells in long-lasting Graves disease. Building of the TCR beta libraries involved iRepertoire HTBI primers and Arm-PCR of CDR3 regions. TCRdb reprocessed the multiplex PCR reads via MiXCR and lists one record per CDR3 protein. The sample holds 400,000 to 550,000 distinct CDR3 sequences; more than 13% are singletons and the top ten take roughly a sixth. Overall study findings and caveats: Whereas new patients shared 870 or so public clonotypes, persistent patients shared more, at approximately 2,500.

The time point is: newly diagnosed GD, antithyroid drugs for less than 3 months. TCR sequences were obtained from RNA taken from PBMCs. Diagnosis followed American Thyroid Association guidelines for Graves' disease. CDR3 size: 15 residues. Germline V gene sequence: CDR1 MNHEY, CDR2 SMNVEV (reference sequence). The ends lost 6 bases at V and 0 bases at J; junction bases unmatched: 6. This sample was also put to use in a study of T cells in Graves' hyperthyroidism and ophthalmopathy. That report adds: Exclusion followed for patients with uncontrolled infection, other autoimmune disease, pregnancy or lactation. The HTBI set primed first-round TCR CDR3 RT-PCR.

The chain is built from TRBV27 and TRBJ2-7, with 9 bases aligning to TRBD1. The sample in question was peripheral blood mononuclear cells (PBMCs), obtained at new diagnosis, from a patient treated with antithyroid drugs. This TCR came from a woman younger than 45 with Graves disease. CDR3: CASRIGTGFSYEQYF. The DNA of the CDR3 is TGTGCCAGCAGGATCGGGACAGGGTTCTCCTACGAGCAGTACTTC.